Shown below are 20 T cell receptor beta chains from a single sample sequenced in a study of untreated major depressive disorder. General study points: TRBV05-01 (Vbeta 5.1) usage was higher in CD4+ T cells of depressed patients than controls.

Their cognate antigens are unknown. Sequencing was performed with immunoSEQ multiplex PCR; in TCRdb, only in-frame clones are kept and a portion is missing. Seen here are about 20,000 clones, around 90% observed once, and the top ten hold 0.5% to 0.7%. Sequenced: CD4+ T cells from PBMCs. Receptors were obtained from a woman aged 40 to 50 with major depressive disorder.

This chain uses TRBV15 with TRBJ1-1; D uncertain. This CDR3 contains 12 residues. V shed 0 bases and J shed 7 bases, with 6 bases lying between them. From germline, CDR1 is LNHNV and CDR2 YYDKDF (reference sequence). This CDR3 reads CATSRDRFEAFF. The CDR3 DNA is TGTGCCACCAGCAGAGACCGCTTTGAAGCTTTCTTT.

This clone was seen once. The chain joins TRBV6-6 to TRBJ1-5, with 9 nucleotides matching TRBD1. This CDR3 is 13 amino acids long. CDR1 is MNHNY and CDR2 is SVGAGI in the germline V gene (reference sequence). V shed 6 bases, J shed 6 bases, and the junction held 3 bases outside the gene matches. CDR3 sequence (DNA): TGTGCCAGCAGCCGGACAGGGGTTCAGCCCCAGCATTTT. This sequence encodes CASSRTGVQPQHF.

J is TRBJ1-4 and V is TRBV10-1; D unresolved. Germline-derived CDR1 and CDR2 are WNHNN and SYGVQD (reference sequence). This CDR3 comprises 12 residues. Deletions cut 4 bases from V and 5 bases from J, with 5 bases between. Here the CDR3 DNA reads TGCGCCAGCAGTGCTCCAAATGAAAAACTGTTTTTT. Its protein is CASSAPNEKLFF.

The rearrangement links TRBV5-1 to TRBJ2-7; TRBD2 aligns across 8 bases. The V and J ends lost 0 bases and 9 bases, in that order; junction bases with no gene match: 8. CDR3 length: 14 amino acids. Per the germline V gene, CDR1 is SGHRS and CDR2 is YFSETQ. DNA of the CDR3: TGCGCCAGCAGCTTGGTCAAGCGGGAGTGGGTGCAGTACGTC. Amino acid sequence: CASSLVKREWVQYV.

The V call is TRBV9, the J call TRBJ1-3; a weak D match, TRBD1 (5 bases). From germline, CDR1 is SGDLS and CDR2 YYNGEE. The V end was cut by 2 bases, the J end by 2 bases, with 14 bases between. CDR3 length: 16 amino acids. For the CDR3, the DNA is TGTGCCAGCAGCGTGGAGTGGGCAGGGCCTGGAAACACCATATATTTT. It translates to CASSVEWAGPGNTIYF.

The chain employs TRBV11-2 and TRBJ1-6, with D possibly TRBD1 on 6 matching bases. CDR1 and CDR2 from the germline V gene are SGHAT and FQNNGV. Trimming removed 3 bases at V and 8 bases at J, with 17 bases between. The CDR3 contains 16 residues. CDR3 sequence (DNA): TGTGCCAGCAGCTTGGGTCGGGGGGCGCGGGATTCACCCCTCCACTTT. This translates into CASSLGRGARDSPLHF.

CDR3 protein: CASSPQGAGELFF. CDR3 nucleotide sequence: TGTGCCAGCAGCCCCCAGGGGGCCGGGGAGCTGTTTTTT. V and J are TRBV7-9 and TRBJ2-2; 7 positions agree with TRBD1. J gave up 6 bases and V 5 bases, and 3 bases lay outside the gene matches. The CDR3 spans 13 residues. Germline loops: CDR1 SEHNR, CDR2 FQNEAQ (reference sequence).

The J gene is TRBJ1-2, the V gene TRBV7-6, with TRBD1 matching 9 bases. The V segment lost 4 bases and the J segment 8 bases; nucleotides outside the gene matches: 8. This CDR3 is 14 amino acids long. Germline loops: CDR1 SGHVS, CDR2 FNYEAQ. Here the CDR3 DNA reads TGTGCCAGCAGCTCATTACAGGGGGCGAGAGGCTACACCTTC. This gives the protein CASSSLQGARGYTF.

The genes are TRBV30 and TRBJ2-1, with D possibly being TRBD2 (6 bases). The germline gives CDR1 GTSNPN, CDR2 SVGIG (reference sequence). V shed 0 bases and J shed 1 base, with 13 bases lying between them. The CDR3 loop spans 16 amino acids. The CDR3 DNA reads as TGTGCCTGGAGTGTACGTTTCGGGGGTTCCTACAATGAGCAGTTCTTC. The encoded protein is CAWSVRFGGSYNEQFF.

The chain recombines TRBV11-2 with TRBJ2-5, with 13 bases that match TRBD2. After removal of 2 bases from V and 5 bases from J, the junction contained 5 bases not matched to a gene. Germline V gives CDR1 SGHAT, CDR2 FQNNGV. The CDR3 consists of 16 residues. DNA of the CDR3: TGTGCCAGCAGCTTAACTAGCGGGGGGGCCAGTGAGACCCAGTACTTC. Translated: CASSLTSGGASETQYF.

The rearrangement joins TRBV10-3 to TRBJ2-7; 7 bases are a match to TRBD2. The CDR3 has 12 residues. V dropped 6 bases and J dropped 6; count of bases not matched to a gene: 5. Germline assignment: CDR1 ENHRY and CDR2 SYGVKD. This CDR3 is CAISATSREQYV. The CDR3 DNA is TGTGCCATCAGCGCGACTAGCCGCGAGCAGTACGTC.

The genes are TRBV5-1 and TRBJ1-1, with 7 bases matching TRBD1. Germline trimming cut 3 bases from V and 2 bases from J; bases unmatched to any gene: 7. Germline loops: CDR1 SGHRS, CDR2 YFSETQ. The CDR3 has 15 residues. The CDR3 coding sequence is TGCGCCAGCAGCTCCCAGGGGGGGGATAACACTGAAGCTTTCTTT. It encodes CASSSQGGDNTEAFF.

The chain combines TRBV19 with TRBJ1-5; TRBD1 aligns across 9 bases. CDR1 is LNHDA and CDR2 is SQIVND in the germline V gene (reference sequence). The CDR3 covers 13 residues. J gave up 7 bases and V 10 bases, and 8 bases lay outside the gene matches. The CDR3 DNA is TGTGCCACCACTACAGGGGGCTGGCAGCCCCAGCATTTT. This encodes CATTTGGWQPQHF.

The rearrangement links TRBV10-3 to TRBJ2-7; maybe TRBD2 (5 bases). CDR1 ENHRY and CDR2 SYGVKD come from the germline V gene. V lost 4 bases and J 4 bases, leaving 11 bases between the germline ends. The CDR3 covers 13 residues. The CDR3 DNA reads TGTGCCATCAGTGCAGCGGAGCAATACGAGCAGTACTTC. Its translation is CAISAAEQYEQYF.

This chain links TRBV5-4 with TRBJ2-2; D is uncertain. The CDR3 runs 13 residues. Trimming pared 0 bases from V and 5 bases from J, leaving 5 bases between. In germline, CDR1 is SGHNT, CDR2 YYREEE (reference sequence). CDR3 nucleotide sequence: TGTGCCAGCAGCTTGGTGGGGACCGGGGAGCTGTTTTTT. Translation: CASSLVGTGELFF.

The chain joins TRBV2 to TRBJ2-1; tentative D call: TRBD2 (6 bases). The CDR3 is 15 amino acids. Trimming left V 6 bases short and J 9 bases short, with 21 bases between. Germline CDR1 and CDR2: SNHLY and FYNNEI. CDR3 sequence reads: CASRMGLGPESEQFF. The CDR3 DNA sequence: TGTGCCAGCAGGATGGGACTCGGTCCTGAGAGTGAGCAGTTCTTC.

The CDR3 reads CASSAGLAAEEQFF. The DNA of the CDR3 is TGTGCCAGCAGCGCTGGACTAGCAGCTGAAGAGCAGTTCTTC. V is TRBV9 and J is TRBJ2-1, with TRBD2 matching over 8 bases. V was clipped by 3 bases and J by 10 bases; unmatched bases: 9. CDR3 length: 14 amino acids. Looked up from germline, CDR1 is SGDLS and CDR2 is YYNGEE.

J is TRBJ2-7 and V is TRBV30, with D perhaps TRBD1 (5 bases). Germline CDR1 reads GTSNPN; CDR2 reads SVGIG (reference sequence). Deletions cut 0 bases from V and 1 base from J, with 7 bases between. This CDR3 spans 13 amino acids. The CDR3: CAWSVGLSYEQYF. Written as DNA, the CDR3 is TGTGCCTGGAGTGTGGGGCTTTCCTACGAGCAGTACTTC.

The chain recombines TRBV9 with TRBJ1-1; 9 bases line up with TRBD1. The CDR3 has 14 residues. J was trimmed by 4 bases and V by 0 bases; bases with no gene match: 1. Germline V gene data show CDR1 as SGDLS and CDR2 as YYNGEE. CDR3 in amino acids: CASSVATGGTEAFF. CDR3 sequence (DNA): TGTGCCAGCAGCGTAGCGACAGGGGGCACTGAAGCTTTCTTT.

The CDR3 nucleotides read TGTGCCAGCAGCTTAGCCTACGAGCAGTACTTC. Translation gives CASSLAYEQYF. The V and J genes are TRBV11-3 and TRBJ2-7; D unclear. V dropped 1 base and J dropped 2 bases, with 0 bases sitting between them. This CDR3 region has 11 residues. Germline lookup yields CDR1 SGHNT and CDR2 YENEEA.